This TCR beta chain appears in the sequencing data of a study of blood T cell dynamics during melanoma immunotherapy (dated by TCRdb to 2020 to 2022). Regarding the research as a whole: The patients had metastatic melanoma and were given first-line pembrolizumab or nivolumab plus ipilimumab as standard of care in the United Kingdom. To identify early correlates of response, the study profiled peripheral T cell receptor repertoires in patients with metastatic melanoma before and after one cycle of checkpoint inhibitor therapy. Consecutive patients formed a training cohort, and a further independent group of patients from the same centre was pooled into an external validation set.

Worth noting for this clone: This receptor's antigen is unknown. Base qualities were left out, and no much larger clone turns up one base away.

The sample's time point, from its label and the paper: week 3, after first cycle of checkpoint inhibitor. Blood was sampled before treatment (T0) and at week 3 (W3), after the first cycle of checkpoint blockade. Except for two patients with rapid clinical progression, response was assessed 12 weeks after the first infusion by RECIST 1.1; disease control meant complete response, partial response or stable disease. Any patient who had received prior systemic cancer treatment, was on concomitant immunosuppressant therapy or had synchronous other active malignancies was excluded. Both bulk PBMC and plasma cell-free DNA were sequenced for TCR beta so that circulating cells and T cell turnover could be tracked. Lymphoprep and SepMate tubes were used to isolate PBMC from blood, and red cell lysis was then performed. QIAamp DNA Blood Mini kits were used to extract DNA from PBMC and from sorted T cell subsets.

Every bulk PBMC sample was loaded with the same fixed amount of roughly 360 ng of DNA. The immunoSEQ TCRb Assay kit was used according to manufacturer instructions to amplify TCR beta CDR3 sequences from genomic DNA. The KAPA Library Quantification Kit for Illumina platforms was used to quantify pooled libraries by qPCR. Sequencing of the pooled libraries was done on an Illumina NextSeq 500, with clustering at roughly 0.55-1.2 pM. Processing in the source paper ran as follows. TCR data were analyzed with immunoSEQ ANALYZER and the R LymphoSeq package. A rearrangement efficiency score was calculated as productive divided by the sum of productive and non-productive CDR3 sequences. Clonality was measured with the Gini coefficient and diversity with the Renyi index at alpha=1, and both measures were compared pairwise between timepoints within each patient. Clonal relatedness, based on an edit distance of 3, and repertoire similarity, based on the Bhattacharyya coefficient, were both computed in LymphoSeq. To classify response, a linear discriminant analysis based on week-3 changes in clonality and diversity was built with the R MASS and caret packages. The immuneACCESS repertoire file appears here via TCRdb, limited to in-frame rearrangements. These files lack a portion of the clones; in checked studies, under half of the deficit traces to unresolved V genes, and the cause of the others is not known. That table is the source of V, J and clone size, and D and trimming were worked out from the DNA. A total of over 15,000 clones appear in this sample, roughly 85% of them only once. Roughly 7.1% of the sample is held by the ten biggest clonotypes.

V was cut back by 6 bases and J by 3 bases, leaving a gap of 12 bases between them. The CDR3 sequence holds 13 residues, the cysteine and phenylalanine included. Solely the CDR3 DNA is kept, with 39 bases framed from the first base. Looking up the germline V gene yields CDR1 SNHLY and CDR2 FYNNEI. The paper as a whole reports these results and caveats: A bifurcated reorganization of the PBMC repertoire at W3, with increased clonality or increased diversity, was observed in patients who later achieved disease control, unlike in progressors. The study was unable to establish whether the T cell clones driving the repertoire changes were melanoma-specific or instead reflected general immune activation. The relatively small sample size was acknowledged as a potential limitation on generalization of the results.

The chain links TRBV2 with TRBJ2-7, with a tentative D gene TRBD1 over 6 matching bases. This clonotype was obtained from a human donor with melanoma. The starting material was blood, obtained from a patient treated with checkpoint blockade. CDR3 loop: CASSGGQYYEQYF. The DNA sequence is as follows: TGTGCCAGCAGCGGAGGACAGTACTACGAGCAGTACTTC.